These 9 T cell receptor beta chains were all obtained from the same sample, sequenced in a study of technical replicates of blood from a few donors. Method: immunoSEQ multiplex PCR; TCRdb's copy keeps in-frame clones and lacks some. The data contain under 95,000 clones, 95% of them singletons. Sequenced sample: T cells isolated from PBMCs. Receptors originate from a human donor in good health.

The rearrangement joins TRBV27 to TRBJ2-2; 7 nucleotides align to TRBD1. CDR1 is MNHEY and CDR2 is SMNVEV in the germline V gene (reference sequence). The length of the CDR3 is 12 residues. J lost 4 bases, V lost 10 bases, and 3 bases had no gene match. The CDR3, as DNA: TGTGCCACCGGGACAGCCACCGGGGAGCTGTTTTTT. This codes for CATGTATGELFF.

CDR3 coding DNA: TGTGCCAGCAGCTTACAGGGCCCGAACACTGAAGCTTTCTTT. This sequence encodes CASSLQGPNTEAFF. The gene calls are TRBV7-2 and TRBJ1-1; perhaps TRBD1 as D (5 bases). Germline-derived CDR1 and CDR2 are SGHTA and FQGNSA. The ends were cut back, 2 bases at V and 1 base at J, with 8 bases in the middle. The CDR3 is made up of 14 amino acids.

The chain carries TRBV28 and TRBJ1-5; 7 nucleotides match TRBD1. Trimming at V came to 5 bases and at J to 7 bases, leaving 5 bases not matched to a gene. The length of the CDR3 is 13 residues. The germline CDR1 and CDR2 sequences are MDHEN and SYDVKM. CDR3: CASSPRDSQPQHF. CDR3 coding DNA: TGTGCCAGCAGTCCCCGGGACAGCCAGCCCCAGCATTTT.

The table lists this clone with a count of one. The chain couples TRBV6-5 to TRBJ1-1; D not certain. The V end lost 10 bases, the J end lost 8 bases, and 20 bases lay between the germline ends. This CDR3 comprises 13 residues. The germline CDR1 and CDR2 sequences are MNHEY and SVGAGI. The CDR3 loop reads CAITDGFGIEAFF. In nucleotides, the CDR3 is TGTGCCATCACCGACGGGTTTGGTATAGAAGCTTTCTTT.

The chain carries TRBV5-1 and TRBJ2-2; no firm D call. V was pared by 6 bases and J by 0 bases, with 12 bases between. The CDR3 consists of 15 residues. CDR1 SGHRS and CDR2 YFSETQ come from the germline V gene. Here the CDR3 DNA reads TGCGCCAGCATTTGGAGTTCCCCGAACACCGGGGAGCTGTTTTTT. Encoded protein: CASIWSSPNTGELFF.

Only one count was recorded for this clone. The chain uses TRBV4-1 and TRBJ2-5; possible D gene TRBD1, 6 bases. The CDR3 has 15 amino acids. CDR1 MGHRA and CDR2 YSYEKL come from the germline V gene. V lost 3 bases and J 1 base, leaving 12 bases between the germline ends. The CDR3 nucleotides are TGCGCCAGCAGCCAGTCTACAGGGTTCCAAGAGACCCAGTACTTC. It encodes CASSQSTGFQETQYF.

The chain recombines TRBV5-1 with TRBJ2-7; TRBD1 matches 8 bases. This CDR3 has 19 amino acids. Losses at the gene ends were 0 bases for V and 7 bases for J; bases not matched to a gene: 21. Per germline, CDR1 SGHRS and CDR2 YFSETQ. CDR3 bases: TGCGCCAGCAGCTTGGCCGGGTCCGGCTCAGGGGGCGTTAGGGAAGAGCAGTACTTC. Translating gives CASSLAGSGSGGVREEQYF. The complete variable domain, with remaining parts taken from reference TRBV5-1 and TRBJ2-7, reads KAGVTQTPRYLIKTRGQQVTLSCSPISGHRSVSWYQQTPGQGLQFLFEYFSETQRNKGNFPGRFSGRQFSNSRSEMNVSTLELGDSALYLCASSLAGSGSGGVREEQYFGPGTRLTVT.

The chain couples TRBV19 to TRBJ2-3; possible D gene TRBD1, 5 bases. There are 15 residues in the CDR3. Per germline, CDR1 LNHDA and CDR2 SQIVND (reference sequence). V shed 7 bases and J shed 0 bases, with 14 bases lying between them. The CDR3 reads CASTNYWGSTDTQYF. The CDR3 coding sequence is TGTGCCAGTACAAACTACTGGGGCAGCACAGATACGCAGTATTTT.

This clone has only one observation. The chain joins TRBV5-1 to TRBJ2-1, with TRBD2 matching over 10 bases. Trimming removed 4 bases from V and 4 bases from J; junction bases left unmatched: 11. Germline loops: CDR1 SGHRS, CDR2 YFSETQ. The CDR3 has 17 amino acids. The chain's CDR3 is CASSPTPLAGTYNEQFF. CDR3 nucleotide sequence: TGCGCCAGCAGCCCGACCCCACTAGCGGGGACATACAATGAGCAGTTCTTC.